The rows below give T cell receptor beta chains drawn from one sample of a study of OX40 agonist ivuxolimab in advanced cancers. Libraries were prepared by immunoSEQ multiplex PCR; TCRdb keeps only in-frame clonotypes and omits some of them. The sample includes around 30,000 clones, approximately 91% of them seen just once. Source: CD4+ or CD8+ T cells sorted from blood, taken in a trial of the OX40 agonist ivuxolimab. These receptors were obtained from an adult with an advanced solid tumor such as melanoma, head and neck, liver or kidney cancer. Both conserved end residues are part of each CDR3. The D gene is left open where the match is weak. Clone sizes are given selectively: once, few, many, or a class where the clone is expanded.

>TRBJ2-3|NA|NA|TRBV6-6|15
CASSDPEGATDTQYF
TGTGCCAGCAGTGACCCGGAGGGAGCGACAGATACGCAGTATTTT
>TRBJ2-2|TRBD2|once|TRBV9|16
CASSVGGGPHTGELFF
TGTGCCAGCAGCGTAGGCGGGGGGCCCCACACCGGGGAGCTGTTTTTT
>TRBJ1-1|NA|NA|TRBV5-1|14
CASSSQGGQTEAFF
TGCGCCAGCAGCAGCCAGGGTGGACAGACTGAAGCTTTCTTT
>TRBJ1-6|TRBD1|once|TRBV19|16
CASSIPRGQGDSPLHF
TGTGCCAGTAGTATTCCCCGGGGACAGGGGGACTCACCCCTCCACTTT
>TRBJ1-1|NA|NA|TRBV5-1|14
CASSLTSENTEAFF
TGCGCCAGCAGCTTGACTAGCGAGAACACTGAAGCTTTCTTT
>TRBJ2-5|NA|NA|TRBV6-1|16
CASSEAGAGYQETQYF
TGTGCCAGCAGTGAAGCGGGAGCGGGTTACCAAGAGACCCAGTACTTC
>TRBJ2-5|NA|NA|TRBV18|16
CASSPLGQGVQETQYF
TGTGCCAGCTCACCACTAGGCCAGGGTGTCCAAGAGACCCAGTACTTC
>TRBJ1-3|TRBD1|few|TRBV28|16
CASSPSDRRSGNTIYF
TGTGCCAGCAGTCCTTCGGACAGGAGATCTGGAAACACCATATATTTT
>TRBJ1-5|NA|few|TRBV2|15
CASSEAQGSNQPQHF
TGTGCCAGCAGTGAAGCGCAAGGGTCGAATCAGCCCCAGCATTTT
>TRBJ1-5|TRBD1|NA|TRBV28|16
CASSRPTGGGNQPQHF
TGTGCCAGCAGCCGCCCTACAGGGGGCGGCAATCAGCCCCAGCATTTT
>TRBJ2-7|TRBD1|NA|TRBV7-8|15
CASSLGAGGWNEQYF
TGTGCCAGCAGCTTAGGGGCAGGGGGATGGAACGAGCAGTACTTC
>TRBJ1-1|NA|few|TRBV30|13
CAWSVQEGTEAFF
TGTGCCTGGAGTGTACAGGAGGGCACTGAAGCTTTCTTT
>TRBJ1-2|TRBD1|NA|TRBV28|14
CASSFIRDRDGYTF
TGTGCCAGCAGTTTCATCCGGGACAGGGATGGCTACACCTTC
>TRBJ2-1|TRBD1|NA|TRBV7-9|15
CASSSAGQGYNEQFF
TGTGCCAGCAGCTCAGCGGGACAGGGCTACAATGAGCAGTTCTTC
>TRBJ1-5|TRBD1|NA|TRBV7-2|14
CASSLRQGDQPQHF
TGTGCCAGCAGCCTTCGACAGGGGGACCAGCCCCAGCATTTT
>TRBJ1-1|NA|NA|TRBV27|15
CASSFRSTRGTEAFF
TGTGCCAGCAGTTTTCGGAGTACCCGGGGCACTGAAGCTTTCTTT
>TRBJ2-1|TRBD2|NA|TRBV5-6|17
CASSLDRLAVLYNEQFF
TGTGCCAGCAGCCTAGATAGACTAGCGGTCCTCTACAATGAGCAGTTCTTC
>TRBJ2-3|NA|NA|TRBV11-3|15
CASSLGQGSTDTQYF
TGTGCCAGCAGCTTAGGGCAGGGTAGCACAGATACGCAGTATTTT
>TRBJ1-2|TRBD1|once|TRBV19|16
CASRDPGQGFHYGYTF
TGTGCCAGTAGGGACCCGGGACAGGGGTTTCACTATGGCTACACCTTC
>TRBJ1-5|NA|NA|TRBV6-1|13
CASSEGLNQPQHF
TGTGCCAGCAGTGAAGGGTTAAATCAGCCCCAGCATTTT
>TRBJ1-5|TRBD1|NA|TRBV2|13
CASRGTGNQPQHF
TGTGCCAGCAGAGGGACAGGCAATCAGCCCCAGCATTTT
>TRBJ1-2|NA|NA|TRBV6-5|16
CASSSRRVGGAYGYTF
TGTGCCAGCAGTTCCCGACGGGTCGGGGGCGCCTATGGCTACACCTTC
>TRBJ1-1|TRBD1|NA|TRBV7-8|13
CASSLSPTGAAFF
TGTGCCAGCAGCTTATCACCGACAGGGGCGGCTTTCTTT
>TRBJ2-3|TRBD2|NA|TRBV19|15
CASSNPSGRTDTQYF
TGTGCCAGTAGTAACCCTAGCGGGAGGACAGATACGCAGTATTTT
>TRBJ2-7|TRBD2|NA|TRBV7-9|14
CASSLTSGSYEQYF
TGTGCCAGCAGCCTCACTAGCGGCTCCTACGAGCAGTACTTC
>TRBJ2-1|NA|NA|TRBV21-1|15
CASSKLGQREIEQFF
TGTGCCAGCAGCAAACTAGGTCAGCGGGAGATTGAGCAGTTCTTC
>TRBJ1-1|TRBD1|NA|TRBV6-5|15
CASSYPGQGRSEAFF
TGTGCCAGCAGTTATCCGGGACAGGGGCGGTCTGAAGCTTTCTTT
>TRBJ1-1|NA|once|TRBV11-2|13
CASSLGGATEAFF
TGTGCCAGCAGCTTAGGAGGGGCCACTGAAGCTTTCTTT
>TRBJ2-1|TRBD1|NA|TRBV10-3|13
CAISDGQGYEQFF
TGTGCCATCAGCGATGGACAGGGTTATGAGCAGTTCTTC
>TRBJ2-7|TRBD2|NA|TRBV27|16
CASKQGSGGPSYEQYF
TGTGCCAGTAAGCAAGGGTCGGGAGGGCCCTCTTACGAGCAGTACTTC
>TRBJ2-3|TRBD2|NA|TRBV6-1|17
CASSEGGGGPSTDTQYF
TGTGCCAGCAGTGAAGGGGGCGGGGGGCCTAGCACAGATACGCAGTATTTT
>TRBJ2-1|NA|NA|TRBV5-1|13
CASSLGVVGEQFF
TGCGCCAGCAGCTTAGGGGTCGTAGGTGAGCAGTTCTTC
>TRBJ1-3|NA|once|TRBV12-5|14
CASGLDITGNTIYF
TGTGCTAGTGGTTTAGACATAACAGGAAACACCATATATTTT
>TRBJ1-1|NA|few|TRBV19|11
CASSVGGEAFF
TGTGCCAGTAGTGTAGGGGGAGAAGCTTTCTTT
>TRBJ2-1|NA|NA|TRBV11-3|14
CASSLGRANNEQFF
TGTGCCAGCAGCTTAGGCAGGGCCAACAATGAGCAGTTCTTC
>TRBJ2-2|NA|NA|TRBV21-1|16
CASFLEENGAGGELFF
TGTGCCAGCTTCCTAGAGGAAAATGGAGCAGGCGGGGAGCTGTTTTTT
>TRBJ1-4|NA|NA|TRBV6-5|15
CASSYSRGIVTKLFF
TGTGCCAGCAGTTACTCACGGGGTATTGTCACTAAACTGTTTTTT
>TRBJ2-2|NA|NA|TRBV11-3|16
CASSRKLGGGAGELFF
TGTGCCAGCAGCCGAAAACTAGGCGGAGGGGCCGGGGAGCTGTTTTTT
>TRBJ1-2|NA|NA|TRBV7-2|13
CASSSQATYGYTF
TGTGCCAGCAGCTCCCAGGCTACCTATGGCTACACCTTC
>TRBJ2-1|NA|NA|TRBV5-1|11
CASSLRTEQFF
TGCGCCAGCAGCCTCCGGACAGAGCAGTTCTTC
>TRBJ1-1|NA|NA|TRBV7-9|12
CASSPSNTEAFF
TGTGCCAGCAGCCCCTCGAACACTGAAGCTTTCTTT
>TRBJ1-3|NA|NA|TRBV27|16
CASMVLRAGTGNTIYF
TGTGCCAGCATGGTCCTGCGGGCCGGTACTGGAAACACCATATATTTT
>TRBJ2-5|TRBD2|NA|TRBV27|22
CASSALKTPGLGDYLIQETQYF
TGTGCCAGCAGTGCCCTAAAGACTCCGGGACTAGGTGACTATTTAATCCAAGAGACCCAGTACTTC